This T cell receptor (beta chain) appears in the sequencing data of a study of Ad26.COV2.S vaccination and SARS-CoV-2 variants. Study findings and constraints: Vaccinated individuals (as opposed to placebo recipients) had higher spike-specific TCR breadth.

Indicated treatment: about 20 received Ad26.COV2.S at low or high dose, single or two shots; 5 received placebo; per-sample allocation not given. It was on day 63 after the first vaccine or placebo injection that samples were taken. The protocol was immunoSEQ multiplex PCR, while the TCRdb copy is restricted to in-frame clones and leaves out a portion. In the table there are about 680,000 clones, 70% to 90% of which are singletons. This clone appeared once. Its specificity is unknown. Losses at the gene ends were 6 bases for V and 3 bases for J; bases not matched to a gene: 14. Germline CDR1 reads SGHRS; CDR2 reads YFSETQ. The CDR3 extends over 17 amino acids.

The V call is TRBV5-1, the J call TRBJ2-3; 9 positions agree with TRBD2. This clonotype was sampled from a person aged 18-65 years who received the Ad26.COV2.S COVID-19 vaccine or a placebo. Sample: peripheral blood, taken in a trial of Ad26.COV2.S vaccine versus placebo. The CDR3 region has the DNA TGCGCCAGCAACAATCTAGACCTAGCGGGGAGTACAGATACGCAGTATTTT. It yields the protein CASNNLDLAGSTDTQYF.